This T cell receptor (beta chain) is drawn from a study of blood T cell repertoires in COVID-19. Under the authors' procedure: Reference gene primer amplification gave nucleated cell count estimates. Method: immunoSEQ multiplex PCR; TCRdb's copy keeps in-frame clones and lacks some. That table gives V, J and clone size, and the DNA gave D and trimming. The table shows approximately 260,000 clones, with approximately 80% occurring only once. The length of the CDR3 is 14 residues. Between the trimmed V and J ends, which lost 0 bases and 3 bases, there was a span of 10 bases. CDR1 SGHRS and CDR2 YFSETQ come from the germline V gene.

The sample taken for sequencing was peripheral blood. The chain combines TRBV5-1 with TRBJ2-7, with a possible D match to TRBD1 (7 bases). This clonotype originated in a human donor in a cohort sampled during active COVID-19. The CDR3 sequence is CASSLGQGGYEQYF. CDR3 bases: TGCGCCAGCAGCTTGGGACAGGGAGGCTACGAGCAGTACTTC.